The 4 T cell receptor beta chains below come from one sample, sequenced in a study of control samples from healthy donors and cancer patients. The data were produced by immunoSEQ multiplex PCR, yet TCRdb's version contains in-frame clones alone and is incomplete. Of 100,000 to 150,000 clones in the sample, 92% are singletons; the top ten hold less than 2.5%. The source material was blood. The receptor set was obtained from a woman aged 50 to 65 in good health.

The J gene is TRBJ1-1, the V gene TRBV20-1, with D hard to call. The germline CDR1 and CDR2 sequences are DFQATT and SNEGSKA (reference sequence). The CDR3 totals 11 residues. Trimming shortened V by 3 bases and J by 6 bases, and 8 bases separated the two germline ends. CDR3 region: CSARHTAEAFF. The CDR3 nucleotides are TGCAGTGCTAGGCACACCGCTGAAGCTTTCTTT.

In its sample, this clone was seen once. The chain recombines TRBV3-1 (or the pseudogene TRBV3-2) with TRBJ1-1; the D gene is possibly TRBD1 (6 bases). With 3 bases removed from V and 1 base from J, the gap between germline ends came to 9 bases. Per the germline V gene, CDR1 is LGHDT and CDR2 is YNNKEL (reference sequence). The CDR3 runs to 14 residues. The CDR3 protein is CASSHRTANTEAFF. The CDR3 DNA reads as TGTGCCAGCAGCCACAGGACAGCGAACACTGAAGCTTTCTTT.

The J gene is TRBJ2-7, the V gene TRBV6-5, with D possibly being TRBD2 (6 bases). Germline V lookup: CDR1 MNHEY, CDR2 SVGAGI. This CDR3 contains 13 residues. V shed 6 bases and J shed 1 base, with 10 bases lying between them. The CDR3 DNA reads TGTGCCAGCAGCAAGGAGGGGTCCTACGAGCAGTACTTC. Its translation is CASSKEGSYEQYF.

The CDR3 coding sequence is TGTGCCAGCAGCTTAGGGCGAGCAAATCAGCCCCAGCATTTT. It yields the protein CASSLGRANQPQHF. J is TRBJ1-5 and V is TRBV11-2, with unresolved D. Trimming removed 1 base from V and 4 bases from J, with 8 bases in between. The germline V gene encodes CDR1 SGHAT and CDR2 FQNNGV. The CDR3 consists of 14 residues.